The present entry profiles one T cell receptor (beta chain) with its context. Its cognate antigen is unknown. Sequenced by immunoSEQ multiplex PCR; TCRdb stores in-frame clones only, minus some. Among about 59,000 clones listed, over 80% were seen once. These data originate in a study of OX40 agonist ivuxolimab in advanced cancers. Overall study results and limits: Averaged across samples, CD8+ T cells carried more expanded clones than CD4+ did. Researchers did not establish what antigens the expanded peripheral T cells target.

The CDR3 is 13 residues long. With 6 bases removed from V and 2 bases from J, the gap between germline ends came to 8 bases. Germline CDR1 is SNHLY and CDR2 is FYNNEI. The receptor's source is an adult with an advanced solid tumor such as melanoma, head and neck, liver or kidney cancer. This chain joins TRBV2 and TRBJ2-1; D is undetermined. The specimen was CD4+ or CD8+ T cells sorted from blood, collected in a trial of the OX40 agonist ivuxolimab. The CDR3 nucleotides read TGTGCCAGCAGGACCAGCCCCTACAATGAGCAGTTCTTC. It specifies CASRTSPYNEQFF. Complete variable domain (other parts from reference TRBV2 and TRBJ2-1): EPEVTQTPSHQVTQMGQEVILRCVPISNHLYFYWYRQILGQKVEFLVSFYNNEISEKSEIFDDQFSVERPDGSNFTLKIRSTKLEDSAMYFCASRTSPYNEQFFGPGTRLTVL.